The text below deals with one T cell receptor beta chain. As yet, its antigen is unknown. This CDR3 is missing its conserved last phenylalanine or tryptophan, likely due to a read error. Study-wide points: In terms of TCR gene usage, tumor memory CD4+ T cells clustered together with blood and lymph node memory CD4+ cells, as well as with lymph node naive CD4+ cells.

Tregs were sorted as CD4+CD25+CD127-/low cells. After constant-region reverse-primer amplification, full-length variable regions underwent semi-nested PCR with Nested Universal Primer A. MiXCR, run by TCRdb on the 5' RACE reads, gives a single entry per CDR3 protein. This repertoire shows roughly 7,400 distinct CDR3 sequences, about three quarters found once; its top ten account for 4.5% to 5.5%. The CDR3 has 12 amino acids. V trimming: 6 bases; J trimming: 4 bases; junction bases outside the gene matches: 5. The germline V gene has CDR1 DFQATT and CDR2 SNEGSKA (reference sequence). Source material: tumor-infiltrating Tregs sorted from the breast tumor. The rearrangement joins TRBV20-1 to TRBJ2-5; 7 positions agree with TRBD1. The TCR was taken from a female donor with breast cancer. For the CDR3, the DNA is TGCAGTGCGATAGGGGGCGGAGAGACCCAGTACCTC. This gives the protein CSAIGGGETQYL.